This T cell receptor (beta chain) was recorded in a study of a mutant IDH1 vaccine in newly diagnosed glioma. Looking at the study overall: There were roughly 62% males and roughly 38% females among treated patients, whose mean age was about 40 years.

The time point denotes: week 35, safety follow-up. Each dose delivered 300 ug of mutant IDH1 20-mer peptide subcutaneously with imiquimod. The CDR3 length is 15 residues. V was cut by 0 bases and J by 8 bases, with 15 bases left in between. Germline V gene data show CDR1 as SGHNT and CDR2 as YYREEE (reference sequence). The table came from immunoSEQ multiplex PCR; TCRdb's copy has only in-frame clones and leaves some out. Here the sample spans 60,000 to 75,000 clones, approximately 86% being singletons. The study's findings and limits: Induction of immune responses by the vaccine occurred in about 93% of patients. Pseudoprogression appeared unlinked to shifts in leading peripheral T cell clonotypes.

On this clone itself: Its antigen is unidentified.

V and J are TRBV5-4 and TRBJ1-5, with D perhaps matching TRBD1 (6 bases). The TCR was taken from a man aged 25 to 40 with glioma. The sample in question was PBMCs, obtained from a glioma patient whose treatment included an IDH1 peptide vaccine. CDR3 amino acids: CASSLVPGAGEPQHF. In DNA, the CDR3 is TGTGCCAGCAGCTTGGTTCCGGGGGCAGGTGAGCCCCAGCATTTT.